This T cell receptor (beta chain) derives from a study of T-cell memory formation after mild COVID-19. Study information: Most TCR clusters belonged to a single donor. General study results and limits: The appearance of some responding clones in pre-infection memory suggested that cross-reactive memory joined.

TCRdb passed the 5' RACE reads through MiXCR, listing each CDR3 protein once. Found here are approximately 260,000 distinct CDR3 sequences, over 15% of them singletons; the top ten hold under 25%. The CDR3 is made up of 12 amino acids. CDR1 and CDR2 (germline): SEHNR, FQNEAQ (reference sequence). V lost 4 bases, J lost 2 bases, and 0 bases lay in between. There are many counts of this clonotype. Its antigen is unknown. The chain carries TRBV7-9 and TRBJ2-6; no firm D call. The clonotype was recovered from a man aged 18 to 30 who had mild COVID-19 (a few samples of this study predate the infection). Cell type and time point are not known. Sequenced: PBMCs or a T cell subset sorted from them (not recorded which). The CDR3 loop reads CASSSGANVLTF. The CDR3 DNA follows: TGTGCCAGCAGCTCTGGGGCCAACGTCCTGACTTTC.